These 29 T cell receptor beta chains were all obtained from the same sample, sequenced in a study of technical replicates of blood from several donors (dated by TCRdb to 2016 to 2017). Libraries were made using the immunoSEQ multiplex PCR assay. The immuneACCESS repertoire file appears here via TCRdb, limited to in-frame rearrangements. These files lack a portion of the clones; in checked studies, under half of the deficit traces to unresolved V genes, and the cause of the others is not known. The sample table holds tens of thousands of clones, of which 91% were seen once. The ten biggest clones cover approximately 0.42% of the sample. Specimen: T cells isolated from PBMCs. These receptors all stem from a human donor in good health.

CDR3 amino acids: CASSQDETGGMSEQYF. The CDR3 nucleotides read TGTGCCAGCAGCCAAGATGAAACAGGGGGAATGAGCGAGCAGTACTTC. The chain uses TRBV4-2 and TRBJ2-7; 8 nucleotides align to TRBD1. V shed 0 bases and J 6 bases; nucleotides not matched to a gene: 10. The CDR3 has 16 amino acids. In germline, CDR1 is LGHNA, CDR2 YNFKEQ.

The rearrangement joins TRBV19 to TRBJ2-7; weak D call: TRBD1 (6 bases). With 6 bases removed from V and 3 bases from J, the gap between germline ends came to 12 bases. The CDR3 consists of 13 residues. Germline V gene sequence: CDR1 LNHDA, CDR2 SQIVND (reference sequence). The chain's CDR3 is CASSTGSIYEQYF. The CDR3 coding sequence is TGTGCCAGTAGCACAGGGTCCATCTACGAGCAGTACTTC.

The CDR3 DNA sequence: TGTGCCAGCGGACTACAGGGGGCTAGGGAGACCCAGTACTTC. This sequence encodes CASGLQGARETQYF. The rearrangement links TRBV6-5 to TRBJ2-5; 9 bases map to TRBD1. Germline CDR1 MNHEY, CDR2 SVGAGI. J was trimmed by 5 bases and V by 8 bases; bases with no gene match: 9. CDR3 length: 14 amino acids.

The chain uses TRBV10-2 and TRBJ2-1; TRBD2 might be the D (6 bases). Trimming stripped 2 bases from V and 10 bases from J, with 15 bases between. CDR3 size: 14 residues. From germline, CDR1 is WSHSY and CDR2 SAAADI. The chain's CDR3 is CASSENGRSKEQFF. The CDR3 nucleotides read TGCGCCAGCAGTGAGAACGGGAGATCTAAGGAGCAGTTCTTC.

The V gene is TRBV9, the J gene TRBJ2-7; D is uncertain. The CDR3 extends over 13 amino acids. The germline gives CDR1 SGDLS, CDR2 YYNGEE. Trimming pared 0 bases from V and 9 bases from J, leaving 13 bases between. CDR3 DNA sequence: TGTGCCAGCAGCGTAGAGGCGTACGGCGGGCAGTACTTC. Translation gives CASSVEAYGGQYF.

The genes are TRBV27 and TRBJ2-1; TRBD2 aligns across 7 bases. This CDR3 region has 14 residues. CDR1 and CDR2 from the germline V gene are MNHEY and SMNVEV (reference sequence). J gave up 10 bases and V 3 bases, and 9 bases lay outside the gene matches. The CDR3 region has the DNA TGTGCCAGCAGTTTCCTCCAATATAGCGGGGAGCAGTTCTTC. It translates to CASSFLQYSGEQFF.

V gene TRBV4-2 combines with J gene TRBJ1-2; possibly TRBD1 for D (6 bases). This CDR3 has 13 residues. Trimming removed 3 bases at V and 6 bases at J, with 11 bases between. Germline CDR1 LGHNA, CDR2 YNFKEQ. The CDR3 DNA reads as TGTGCCAGCAGCCAGCCAGGGGTTCATGGCTACACCTTC. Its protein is CASSQPGVHGYTF.

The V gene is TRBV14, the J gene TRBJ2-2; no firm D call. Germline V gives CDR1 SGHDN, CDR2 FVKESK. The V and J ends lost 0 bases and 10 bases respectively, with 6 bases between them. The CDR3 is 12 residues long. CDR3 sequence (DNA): TGTGCCAGCAGCCAAGACGGTCCGGAGCTGTTTTTT. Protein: CASSQDGPELFF.

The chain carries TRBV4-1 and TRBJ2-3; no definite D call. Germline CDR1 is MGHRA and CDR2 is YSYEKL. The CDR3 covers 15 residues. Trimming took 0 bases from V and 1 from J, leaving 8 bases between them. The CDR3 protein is CASSQDPTGTDTQYF. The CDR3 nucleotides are TGCGCCAGCAGCCAAGATCCAACAGGCACAGATACGCAGTATTTT.

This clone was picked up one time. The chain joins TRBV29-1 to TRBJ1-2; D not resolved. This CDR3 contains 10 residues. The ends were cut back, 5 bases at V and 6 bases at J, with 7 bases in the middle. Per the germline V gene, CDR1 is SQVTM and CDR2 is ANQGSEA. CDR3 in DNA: TGCAGCGTTTACCAGGATGGCTACACCTTC. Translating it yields CSVYQDGYTF.

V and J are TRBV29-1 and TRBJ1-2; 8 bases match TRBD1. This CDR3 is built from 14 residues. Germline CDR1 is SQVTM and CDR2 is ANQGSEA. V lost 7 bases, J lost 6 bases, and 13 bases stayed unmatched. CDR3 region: CSAARTGRVDGYTF. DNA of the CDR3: TGCAGCGCAGCTCGGACAGGGAGGGTAGATGGCTACACCTTC.

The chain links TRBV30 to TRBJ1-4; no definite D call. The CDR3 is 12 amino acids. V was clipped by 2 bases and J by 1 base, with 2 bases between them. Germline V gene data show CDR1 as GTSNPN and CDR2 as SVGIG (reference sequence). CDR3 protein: CAWSLTNEKLFF. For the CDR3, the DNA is TGTGCCTGGAGTCTAACTAATGAAAAACTGTTTTTT. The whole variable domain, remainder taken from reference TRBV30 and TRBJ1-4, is SQTIHQWPATLVQPVGSPLSLECTVEGTSNPNLYWYRQAAGRGLQLLFYSVGIGQISSEVPQNLSASRPQDRQFILSSKKLLLSDSGFYLCAWSLTNEKLFFGSGTQLSVL.

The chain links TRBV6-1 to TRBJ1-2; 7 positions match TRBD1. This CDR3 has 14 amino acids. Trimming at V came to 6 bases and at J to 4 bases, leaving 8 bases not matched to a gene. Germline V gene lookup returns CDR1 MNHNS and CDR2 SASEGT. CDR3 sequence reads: CASSLQGLGYGYTF. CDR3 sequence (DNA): TGTGCCAGCAGCCTACAGGGGTTGGGCTATGGCTACACCTTC.

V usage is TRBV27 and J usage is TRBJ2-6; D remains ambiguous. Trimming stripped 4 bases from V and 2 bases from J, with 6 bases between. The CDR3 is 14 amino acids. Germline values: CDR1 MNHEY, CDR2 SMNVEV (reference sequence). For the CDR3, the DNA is TGTGCCAGCAGTTGGGCGACTGGGGCCAACGTCCTGACTTTC. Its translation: CASSWATGANVLTF.

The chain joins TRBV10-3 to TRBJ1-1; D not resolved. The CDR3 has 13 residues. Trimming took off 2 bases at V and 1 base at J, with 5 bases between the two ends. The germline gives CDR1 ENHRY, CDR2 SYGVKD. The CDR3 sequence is CAISEDRNTEAFF. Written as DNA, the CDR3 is TGTGCCATCAGTGAGGATAGGAACACTGAAGCTTTCTTT.

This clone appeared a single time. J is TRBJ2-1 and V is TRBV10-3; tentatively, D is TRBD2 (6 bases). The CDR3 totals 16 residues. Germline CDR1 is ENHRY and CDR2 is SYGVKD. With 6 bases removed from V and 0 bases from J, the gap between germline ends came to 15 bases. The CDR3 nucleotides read TGTGCCATCAGGGAGCGGGTTACTCCCTCCTACAATGAGCAGTTCTTC. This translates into CAIRERVTPSYNEQFF.

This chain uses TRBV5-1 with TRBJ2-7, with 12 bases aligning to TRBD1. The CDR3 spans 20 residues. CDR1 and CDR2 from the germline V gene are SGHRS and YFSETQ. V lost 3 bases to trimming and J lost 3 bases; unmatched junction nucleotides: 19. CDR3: CASSSPGQGAQTGGFYEQYF. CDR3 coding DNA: TGCGCCAGCAGCTCGCCGGGACAGGGGGCGCAGACGGGAGGATTCTACGAGCAGTACTTC.

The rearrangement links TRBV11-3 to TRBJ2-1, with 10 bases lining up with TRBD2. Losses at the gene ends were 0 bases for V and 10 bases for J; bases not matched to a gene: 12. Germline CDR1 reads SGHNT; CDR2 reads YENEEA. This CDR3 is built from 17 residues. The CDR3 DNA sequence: TGTGCCAGCAGCTTAGAAGGCCCTAGCGGGAGACTCAGGGAGCAGTTCTTC. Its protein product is CASSLEGPSGRLREQFF.

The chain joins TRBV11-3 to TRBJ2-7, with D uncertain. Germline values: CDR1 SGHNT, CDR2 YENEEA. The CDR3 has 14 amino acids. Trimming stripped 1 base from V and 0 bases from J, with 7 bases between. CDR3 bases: TGTGCCAGCAGCTTAGTAGAGAGCTCCTACGAGCAGTACTTC. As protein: CASSLVESSYEQYF.

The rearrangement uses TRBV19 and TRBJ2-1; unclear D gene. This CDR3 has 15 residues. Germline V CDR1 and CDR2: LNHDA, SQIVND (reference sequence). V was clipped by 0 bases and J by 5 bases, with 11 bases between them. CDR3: CASSIEETHNNEQFF. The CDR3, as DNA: TGTGCCAGTAGTATAGAAGAGACACATAACAATGAGCAGTTCTTC.

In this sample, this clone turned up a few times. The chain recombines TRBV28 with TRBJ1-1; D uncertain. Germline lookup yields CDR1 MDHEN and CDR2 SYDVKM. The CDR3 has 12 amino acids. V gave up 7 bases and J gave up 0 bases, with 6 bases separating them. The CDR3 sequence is CASISLNTEAFF. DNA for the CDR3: TGTGCCAGCATCTCTTTGAACACTGAAGCTTTCTTT.

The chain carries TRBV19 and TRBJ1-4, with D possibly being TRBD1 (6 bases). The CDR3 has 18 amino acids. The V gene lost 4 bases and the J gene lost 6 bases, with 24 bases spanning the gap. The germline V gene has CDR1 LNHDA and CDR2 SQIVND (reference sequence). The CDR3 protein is CASSTNRRGQRRHEKLFF. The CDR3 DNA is TGTGCCAGTAGTACGAACCGACGCGGACAGAGAAGACATGAAAAACTGTTTTTT. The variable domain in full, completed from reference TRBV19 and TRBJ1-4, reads DGGITQSPKYLFRKEGQNVTLSCEQNLNHDAMYWYRQDPGQGLRLIYYSQIVNDFQKGDIAEGYSVSREKKESFPLTVTSAQKNPTAFYLCASSTNRRGQRRHEKLFFGSGTQLSVL.

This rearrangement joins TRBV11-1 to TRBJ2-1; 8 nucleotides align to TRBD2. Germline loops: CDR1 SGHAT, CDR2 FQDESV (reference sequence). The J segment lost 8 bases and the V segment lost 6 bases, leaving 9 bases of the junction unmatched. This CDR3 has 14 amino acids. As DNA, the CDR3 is TGTGCCAGCAGTTCAGCGGGAGCTCTGTATGAGCAGTTCTTC. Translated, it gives CASSSAGALYEQFF. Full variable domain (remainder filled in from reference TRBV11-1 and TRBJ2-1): EAEVAQSPRYKITEKSQAVAFWCDPISGHATLYWYRQILGQGPELLVQFQDESVVDDSQLPKDRFSAERLKGVDSTLKIQPAELGDSAMYLCASSSAGALYEQFFGPGTRLTVL.

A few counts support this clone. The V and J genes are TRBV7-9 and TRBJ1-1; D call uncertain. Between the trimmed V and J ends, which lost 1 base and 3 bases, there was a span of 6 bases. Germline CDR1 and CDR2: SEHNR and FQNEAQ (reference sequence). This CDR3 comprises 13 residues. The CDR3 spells CASSLDGDTEAFF. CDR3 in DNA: TGTGCCAGCAGCTTAGACGGGGACACTGAAGCTTTCTTT.

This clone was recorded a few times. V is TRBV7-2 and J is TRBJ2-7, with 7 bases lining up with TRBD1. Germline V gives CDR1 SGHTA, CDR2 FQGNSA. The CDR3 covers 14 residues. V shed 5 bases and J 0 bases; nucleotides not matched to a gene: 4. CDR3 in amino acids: CASSLTGASYEQYF. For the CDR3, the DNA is TGTGCCAGCAGCCTTACAGGGGCCTCCTACGAGCAGTACTTC.

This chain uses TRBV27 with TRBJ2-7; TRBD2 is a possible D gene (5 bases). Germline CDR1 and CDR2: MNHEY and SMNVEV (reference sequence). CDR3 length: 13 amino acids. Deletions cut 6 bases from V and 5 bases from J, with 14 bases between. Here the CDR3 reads CASRPGIAHEQYF. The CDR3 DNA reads TGTGCCAGCAGGCCCGGGATTGCCCACGAGCAGTACTTC.

This CDR3 is CASSYGGGNTEAFF. The CDR3 DNA reads as TGTGCCAGCAGTTACGGGGGGGGGAACACTGAAGCTTTCTTT. The V gene is TRBV6-5, the J gene TRBJ1-1, with a possible D match to TRBD1 (5 bases). V was pared by 2 bases and J by 1 base, with 8 bases between. CDR3 length: 14 amino acids. Germline CDR1 reads MNHEY; CDR2 reads SVGAGI.

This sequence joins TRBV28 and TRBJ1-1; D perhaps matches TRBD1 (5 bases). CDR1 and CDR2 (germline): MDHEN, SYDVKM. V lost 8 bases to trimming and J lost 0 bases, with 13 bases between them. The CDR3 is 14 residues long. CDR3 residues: CASGRGTLNTEAFF. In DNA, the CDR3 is TGTGCCAGCGGGCGGGGGACTTTGAACACTGAAGCTTTCTTT.

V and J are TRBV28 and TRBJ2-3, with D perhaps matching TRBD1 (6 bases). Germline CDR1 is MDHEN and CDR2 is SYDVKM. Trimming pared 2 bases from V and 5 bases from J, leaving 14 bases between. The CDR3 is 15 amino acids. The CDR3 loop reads CASSLPQNRVDTQYF. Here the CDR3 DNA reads TGTGCCAGCAGTTTACCTCAAAACAGGGTAGATACGCAGTATTTT.